This section outlines one T cell receptor (beta chain) sequence together with its context. This entry comes from a study of cytomegalovirus exposure and HLA in healthy donors. PCR employed 60 Vbeta and 13 Jbeta primers. TCRdb keeps only in-frame clones here, not all; method: immunoSEQ multiplex PCR. This sample has about 140,000 clones, with approximately 79% found just once. Trimming cost V 7 bases and J 8 bases, with 18 bases left between them. CDR3 length equals 14 residues. Germline values: CDR1 LNHDA, CDR2 SQIVND (reference sequence). Material for sequencing was PBMCs. The source is a woman in her fifties or sixties in good health and CMV-seropositive. The chain is built from TRBV19 and TRBJ1-5; D is uncertain. The CDR3 protein is CASTLLDGREPQHF. DNA for the CDR3: TGTGCCAGTACCTTGCTGGACGGGAGGGAGCCCCAGCATTTT.